This T cell receptor beta chain was sequenced in a study of blood T cell repertoires in COVID-19 (dated by TCRdb to the early 2020s). About the investigation overall: Collaborator samples came from the United States, Italy and Spain and covered acute and convalescent phases of COVID-19. A de-identified subject ID, COVID-19 status, age in years and sex were almost always included in the sample metadata. The prospective study material was composed of cDNA or gDNA derived from T cells, B-cell-depleted T cells, or PBMCs. The samples were drawn from the first 160 participants of the ongoing ImmuneRACE study and from more than 1,000 subjects provided by 6 global collaborators. Subjects who had been exposed to COVID-19, were actively infected with it, or had recovered from it provided the deeply sampled blood TCRbeta repertoires that made up the dataset. The repertoires were made available in a free public database intended to serve as a resource for research on the immune response to SARS-CoV-2. HLA class I and class II types, where available, came from metadata supplied by the sample provider rather than from assay-based typing. The full study reports these points: The amount of clinical and demographic metadata varied by source and participant and was provided uncurated.

TCRbeta CDR3 regions were amplified from genomic DNA by means of the immunoSEQ Assay, a bias-controlled multiplex PCR. Processing in the source paper ran as follows. The number of nucleated cells in each sample was estimated by amplification of reference gene primers within the assay. Sequence reads were collapsed and filtered to measure the absolute abundance of every unique TCRbeta CDR3 rearrangement. For each sample, productive Simpson clonality was calculated as the square root of Simpson's diversity index across productive rearrangements. TCRdb re-hosts the immuneACCESS table, in-frame sequences only. Its copies lack some clones; in the studies checked, an unresolved V gene accounts for under half of them, and the cause for the rest is not known. V, J and clone size derive from that table, while D and trimming were established from the DNA sequence. The sample records 100,000 to 150,000 clones, 86% of which are singletons. In total, the top ten clones hold about 2.5% of the sample.

Details on this clone: Its specific antigen is unknown. The input lacks base qualities; no much larger clone sits a single base away.

Based on the germline V gene (reference sequence), the CDR1 and CDR2 sequences are LNHDA and SQIVND. From its cysteine to its phenylalanine, the CDR3 spans 15 amino acids. The DNA shown is the 45-base CDR3, in frame from base 1. Trimming accounts for 2 bases at V and 2 bases at J, while the number of junction bases matched to no gene is 2. In the prospective study, participants were roughly 18 to 100 years old, resided in about two dozen geographic areas of the United States, and were enrolled through a virtual design. To assign participants to cohorts, the prospective study relied on clinical history that participants themselves reported in a screening survey and a study questionnaire. For ImmuneRACE Cohort 3, a participant was defined as recovered based on two consecutive negative NP/OP PCR tests, clearance by a healthcare professional, or resolution of symptoms. In the prospective study, whole blood, serum and a nasopharyngeal or oropharyngeal swab were collected from each participant by mobile phlebotomists. Over an approximately two-month period, participants in the prospective study had the option of providing additional blood draws and questionnaires. Blood samples from the prospective study were shipped frozen or at room temperature prior to DNA extraction.

The sequence derives from a woman aged 45 to 65 who had recovered from COVID-19. Sequencing was performed on PBMCs or T cells enriched from blood (not recorded which). The chain was built from TRBV19 and TRBJ2-3, with 9 bases in between that match TRBD2. The CDR3 protein: CASSILAGLTDTQYF. The DNA is as follows: TGTGCCAGTAGTATACTAGCGGGGCTCACAGATACGCAGTATTTT.